The rows below give T cell receptor beta chains drawn from one sample of a study of control samples from healthy donors and cancer patients. Here immunoSEQ multiplex PCR was the method, and the copy in TCRdb shows in-frame clones only, minus some. The sample has fewer than 150,000 clones; around 90% are singletons. The sequenced sample consisted of blood. The receptors shown here come from a man in his late teens or twenties in good health. Each CDR3 is given with its conserved first and last residue. A D gene is named only where the DNA matches it firmly. Clone sizes are given selectively: once, few, many, or a class where the clone is expanded.

TRBV4-1	TRBJ1-4	.	15	.	TGCGCCAGCAGCCAAGAGGGGCGCGCTAATGAAAAACTGTTTTTT	CASSQEGRANEKLFF
TRBV19	TRBJ1-4	.	14	TRBD1	TGTGCCAGTACATCCTTGGGACAGGGGCAGAAACTGTTTTTT	CASTSLGQGQKLFF
TRBV5-4	TRBJ2-1	few	15	TRBD2	TGTGCCAGCAGCTTGACTAGCGGGGGGTACAATGAGCAGTTCTTC	CASSLTSGGYNEQFF
TRBV6-4	TRBJ2-1	.	16	TRBD2	TGTGCCAGCAGTGACCAACTAGCGGGAGGTATAAATGAGCAGTTCTTC	CASSDQLAGGINEQFF
TRBV11-2	TRBJ1-2	.	14	.	TGTGCCAGCAGCTTAGATGGGACCCGCGGGGGCTACACCTTC	CASSLDGTRGGYTF
TRBV11-2	TRBJ2-2	once	16	TRBD2	TGTGCCAGCAGTAAAACTAGCGGGAGGGTCACCGGGGAGCTGTTTTTT	CASSKTSGRVTGELFF
TRBV29-1	TRBJ2-7	.	16	TRBD2	TGCAGCGTTGACAATCGACTAGCGGGGGGGGCCTACGAGCAGTACTTC	CSVDNRLAGGAYEQYF
TRBV19	TRBJ1-1	.	13	.	TGTGCCAGTAGTATGGGCCCTAACACTGAAGCTTTCTTT	CASSMGPNTEAFF
TRBV21-1	TRBJ1-5	.	14	.	TGTGCCACCCAGGACAGGGATAGCAATCAGCCCCAGCATTTT	CATQDRDSNQPQHF
TRBV3-1/TRBV3-2	TRBJ2-1	.	16	TRBD2	TGTGCCAGCAGCCATGCCGGGACTAGCGCCTACAATGAGCAGTTCTTC	CASSHAGTSAYNEQFF
TRBV6-5	TRBJ2-5	.	13	TRBD1	TGTGCCAGTGGACAGGGGGGTGGGGAGACCCAGTACTTC	CASGQGGGETQYF
TRBV7-9	TRBJ2-1	.	15	TRBD2	TGTGCCAGCAGCTCCGGGACTACATCCTACAATGAGCAGTTCTTC	CASSSGTTSYNEQFF
TRBV30	TRBJ1-1	.	12	.	TGTGCCTGGAGTGAGGGCGGGACTGAAGCTTTCTTT	CAWSEGGTEAFF
TRBV7-9	TRBJ2-3	.	12	TRBD2	TGTGCCAGCAGCGGAGGACTAGAGACGCAGTATTTT	CASSGGLETQYF
TRBV18	TRBJ1-2	.	13	.	TGTGCCAGCTCGAGCCAGGCGCGGGGCGGCTACACCTTC	CASSSQARGGYTF
TRBV6-5	TRBJ2-5	.	16	TRBD1	TGTGCCAGCAGTTCCCATCGCACAGGGGTCGTGGAGACCCAGTACTTC	CASSSHRTGVVETQYF
TRBV9	TRBJ2-5	.	15	.	TGTGCCAGCAGCGTAGACAGGGGAGGGCAAGAGACCCAGTACTTC	CASSVDRGGQETQYF
TRBV3-1/TRBV3-2	TRBJ1-3	.	14	.	TGTGCCAGCAGCAGGGGAGGAGGAGGAAACACCATATATTTT	CASSRGGGGNTIYF
TRBV7-9	TRBJ2-6	.	17	.	TGTGCCAGCAGCTTAGAAGTAAGGGGTGGTGGGGCCAACGTCCTGACTTTC	CASSLEVRGGGANVLTF
TRBV11-3	TRBJ2-5	few	16	TRBD2	TGTGCCAGCAGCTCCGGACTAGCGGGAGCCCCAGAGACCCAGTACTTC	CASSSGLAGAPETQYF
TRBV5-1	TRBJ2-1	.	12	.	TGCGCCAGCAGTTCGCTATACAATGAGCAGTTCTTC	CASSSLYNEQFF
TRBV11-3	TRBJ2-3	.	15	TRBD1	TGTGCCAGCAGCTTAGGCAGGGGGCCTTCAGATACGCAGTATTTT	CASSLGRGPSDTQYF
TRBV12-2	TRBJ1-1	.	17	.	TGTGCAAGTCGCTTAATTGGTCGGGGCAGTGATGACACTGAAGCTTTCTTT	CASRLIGRGSDDTEAFF
TRBV9	TRBJ2-2	.	15	TRBD2	TGTGCCAGCAGCGCCGGCGGGGGGAACACCGGGGAGCTGTTTTTT	CASSAGGGNTGELFF
TRBV10-3	TRBJ2-3	.	11	.	TGTGCCATCACTGGGTCAGATACGCAGTATTTT	CAITGSDTQYF